The next 20 T cell receptor beta chains were all read from a single sample in a study of CD8 T cells in Susac syndrome. About 0.5 to 1 ug RNA was reverse transcribed with random hexamers. TCRdb processed the immunoSEQ multiplex PCR reads anew with MiXCR; each CDR3 protein has one entry. Of around 90,000 distinct CDR3 sequences in the sample, roughly 95% were seen once. Sequenced sample: CD8+ T cells from PBMCs. The source is a human donor with Susac syndrome.

This rearrangement joins TRBV9 to TRBJ1-1, with D possibly being TRBD1 (6 bases). There are 14 residues in the CDR3. In germline, CDR1 is SGDLS, CDR2 YYNGEE. Between the trimmed V and J ends, which lost 4 bases and 4 bases, there was a span of 14 bases. The CDR3 DNA reads TGTGCCAGCAGCCCCCAGGGGTTTGGCACTGAAGCTTTCTTT. Amino acids: CASSPQGFGTEAFF.

This clonotype was recorded once. This rearrangement joins TRBV30 to TRBJ1-1, with 8 bases that match TRBD1. Unmatched junction bases numbered 8, after V lost 0 bases and J lost 8 bases. In germline, CDR1 is GTSNPN, CDR2 SVGIG (reference sequence). The CDR3 consists of 14 residues. CDR3 sequence reads: CAWSVLGGQVEAFF. The CDR3 DNA is TGTGCCTGGAGTGTACTGGGGGGACAGGTAGAAGCTTTCTTT. Drawing the rest from reference TRBV30 and TRBJ1-1, the complete variable domain is SQTIHQWPATLVQPVGSPLSLECTVEGTSNPNLYWYRQAAGRGLQLLFYSVGIGQISSEVPQNLSASRPQDRQFILSSKKLLLSDSGFYLCAWSVLGGQVEAFFGQGTRLTVV.

The gene calls are TRBV14 and TRBJ2-1; the D is unclear. V was cut by 2 bases and J by 5 bases, with 10 bases left in between. Germline V gene sequence: CDR1 SGHDN, CDR2 FVKESK. The CDR3 has 14 residues. The CDR3 DNA follows: TGTGCCAGCAGCCAACGCATAGTCGACAATGAGCAGTTCTTC. It codes for CASSQRIVDNEQFF.

The chain employs TRBV4-3 and TRBJ1-1; tentative D call: TRBD1 (5 bases). V gave up 3 bases and J gave up 1 base, with 9 bases separating them. The CDR3 consists of 14 residues. In germline, CDR1 is LGHNA, CDR2 YSLEER. The chain's CDR3 is CASSQGRRNTEAFF. DNA of the CDR3: TGCGCCAGCAGCCAGGGACGGAGGAACACTGAAGCTTTCTTT.

CDR3 protein: CASSSAAGSGQETQYF. Here the CDR3 DNA reads TGCGCCAGCAGCTCCGCGGCAGGGAGCGGACAAGAGACCCAGTACTTC. V usage is TRBV5-1 and J usage is TRBJ2-5, with D possibly called TRBD1 or TRBD2 (5 bases each). Trimming removed 3 bases from V and 2 bases from J, with 17 bases in between. Germline CDR1 SGHRS, CDR2 YFSETQ. The CDR3 length is 16 residues. Based on the CDR3 plus reference TRBV5-1 and TRBJ2-5, the full variable domain is KAGVTQTPRYLIKTRGQQVTLSCSPISGHRSVSWYQQTPGQGLQFLFEYFSETQRNKGNFPGRFSGRQFSNSRSEMNVSTLELGDSALYLCASSSAAGSGQETQYFGPGTRLLVL.

This clonotype was detected only once. The gene calls are TRBV5-1 and TRBJ2-5; TRBD2 matches at 7 bases. Losses at the gene ends were 0 bases for V and 4 bases for J; bases not matched to a gene: 3. The CDR3 length is 14 residues. Looked up from germline, CDR1 is SGHRS and CDR2 is YFSETQ. CDR3 bases: TGCGCCAGCAGCTTGGGGCTAGCGGCAGAGACCCAGTACTTC. Amino acid sequence: CASSLGLAAETQYF.

The V call is TRBV30, the J call TRBJ1-2; TRBD1 might be the D (6 bases). Trimming pared 0 bases from V and 8 bases from J, leaving 13 bases between. This CDR3 has 13 amino acids. Germline V gives CDR1 GTSNPN, CDR2 SVGIG (reference sequence). This chain's CDR3 is CAWSVQGGSGYTF. The CDR3, as DNA: TGTGCCTGGAGTGTACAAGGGGGAAGCGGCTACACCTTC.

The chain has TRBV20-1 and TRBJ2-3; D not certain. The CDR3 runs 13 residues. Trimming removed 0 bases at V and 6 bases at J, with 10 bases between. Germline CDR1 reads DFQATT; CDR2 reads SNEGSKA (reference sequence). CDR3: CSARDQAVDTQYF. CDR3 coding DNA: TGCAGTGCTAGAGATCAGGCAGTGGATACGCAGTATTTT.

This chain uses TRBV20-1 with TRBJ1-2; 12 nucleotides match TRBD1. The CDR3 contains 12 residues. Germline V gene data show CDR1 as DFQATT and CDR2 as SNEGSKA (reference sequence). Trimming at V came to 6 bases and at J to 12 bases, leaving 8 bases not matched to a gene. CDR3 loop: CSAKTGQGANTF. DNA of the CDR3: TGCAGTGCAAAGACGGGACAGGGGGCGAACACCTTC.

The J gene is TRBJ2-7, the V gene TRBV4-3; weak D call: TRBD1 (5 bases). The CDR3 is 13 residues long. Germline lookup yields CDR1 LGHNA and CDR2 YSLEER. V was pared by 4 bases and J by 5 bases, with 12 bases between. The CDR3: CASSPGPNNEQYF. For the CDR3, the DNA is TGCGCCAGCAGCCCAGGGCCAAACAACGAGCAGTACTTC.

The chain joins TRBV3-1 to TRBJ1-5; no definite D call. Germline-derived CDR1 and CDR2 are LGHDT and YNNKEL (reference sequence). Trimming removed 3 bases at V and 4 bases at J, with 7 bases between. This CDR3 comprises 13 residues. The CDR3 loop reads CASSHLDNQPQHF. The CDR3 bases are TGTGCCAGCAGCCATCTTGATAATCAGCCCCAGCATTTT.

This chain joins TRBV7-2 and TRBJ2-5, with TRBD2 identical over 11 bases. The CDR3 totals 18 residues. With 4 bases clipped from V and 0 bases from J, the junction kept 10 bases outside the gene matches. Germline V CDR1 and CDR2: SGHTA, FQGNSA. The CDR3 coding sequence is TGTGCCAGCAGCTCCCTAGGGGTGACTAGCGGGAACCAAGAGACCCAGTACTTC. This sequence encodes CASSSLGVTSGNQETQYF. Combining the CDR3 with reference TRBV7-2 and TRBJ2-5 gives the whole variable domain GAGVSQSPSNKVTEKGKDVELRCDPISGHTALYWYRQSLGQGLEFLIYFQGNSAPDKSGLPSDRFSAERTGGSVSTLTIQRTQQEDSAVYLCASSSLGVTSGNQETQYFGPGTRLLVL.

The V and J genes are TRBV5-1 and TRBJ2-1, with 7 nucleotides matching TRBD2. J was trimmed by 1 base and V by 5 bases; bases with no gene match: 6. CDR1 is SGHRS and CDR2 is YFSETQ in the germline V gene. The CDR3 runs 15 residues. CDR3 bases: TGCGCCAGCAGTGATGAAGCGGGATCCTACAATGAGCAGTTCTTC. Translated: CASSDEAGSYNEQFF.

This clonotype was found once. This chain links TRBV19 with TRBJ2-7; D gene uncertain. The CDR3 sequence is 15 residues long. Trimming stripped 9 bases from V and 3 bases from J, with 21 bases between. Per germline, CDR1 LNHDA and CDR2 SQIVND (reference sequence). The CDR3 here is CARIGSSSNLYEQYF. The CDR3, as DNA: TGTGCCAGGATAGGGTCTTCCTCCAACCTCTACGAGCAGTACTTC.

This clonotype showed up just once. The chain links TRBV7-8 to TRBJ2-2; no firm D call. CDR1 is SGHVS and CDR2 is FQNEAQ in the germline V gene. The CDR3 covers 15 residues. With 5 bases removed from V and 4 bases from J, the gap between germline ends came to 14 bases. Here the CDR3 reads CASSPSRVPTGELFF. The CDR3 DNA follows: TGTGCCAGCAGCCCCAGTCGGGTCCCCACCGGGGAGCTGTTTTTT.

The gene calls are TRBV20-1 and TRBJ2-3; D call uncertain. CDR3 length: 11 residues. The germline gives CDR1 DFQATT, CDR2 SNEGSKA (reference sequence). Trimming left V 3 bases short and J 2 bases short, with 3 bases between. Here the CDR3 reads CSASFTDTQYF. The CDR3 region has the DNA TGCAGTGCTAGTTTCACAGATACGCAGTATTTT.

CDR3 coding DNA: TGTGCCAGCAGCTTAGTCGGGGGAAGGGGCGATGAGCAGTTCTTC. It codes for CASSLVGGRGDEQFF. This chain links TRBV11-1 with TRBJ2-1, with D maybe TRBD2 (6 bases). The germline V gene has CDR1 SGHAT and CDR2 FQDESV (reference sequence). Deletions cut 1 base from V and 8 bases from J, with 15 bases between. The CDR3 loop spans 15 amino acids.

The V and J genes are TRBV7-2 and TRBJ2-5; tentative D call: TRBD2 (7 bases). The germline V gene has CDR1 SGHTA and CDR2 FQGNSA. CDR3 length equals 13 residues. V lost 4 bases and J lost 5, with 11 bases in between. The CDR3 region has the DNA TGTGCCAGCAGCTCCGAGGGGGGGGAGACCCAGTACTTC. Translation gives CASSSEGGETQYF.

This rearrangement joins TRBV18 to TRBJ1-6; 7 bases line up with TRBD1. This CDR3 region has 18 residues. Looked up from germline, CDR1 is KGHSH and CDR2 is LQKENI. The trim removed 3 bases at V and 0 bases at J, leaving 8 bases unmatched. In nucleotides, the CDR3 is TGTGCCAGCTCACCGAACAGGGGAATTAGCTCCTATAATTCACCCCTCCACTTT. As protein: CASSPNRGISSYNSPLHF.

This chain links TRBV5-6 with TRBJ1-2, with D tentatively TRBD1 (6 bases). Trimming pared 2 bases from V and 0 bases from J, leaving 11 bases between. Germline CDR1 SGHDT, CDR2 YYEEEE. CDR3 length: 15 amino acids. The CDR3 coding sequence is TGTGCCAGCAGCTTTTACGGGACAACTAACTATGGCTACACCTTC. This codes for CASSFYGTTNYGYTF.